This entry features one TCR beta chain sequence. Antigen: not known. These data come from a study of identifying expanded T cells in peripheral blood. Regarding the study as a whole: Differentially abundant clones: around 1.2 between replicates, about 17 at about two weeks, 19 at four. Across healthy donors, higher total template counts meant significantly greater roughly two-week count variance.

During the collection period, no donor immune events like infections were recorded. Sequenced by immunoSEQ multiplex PCR; TCRdb stores in-frame clones only, minus some. The profile shows some 81,000 clones, roughly 81% of them singletons. Sample: blood. The clonotype comes from a person aged 18 to 75 in good health.

As DNA, the CDR3 is TGTGCCAGCAGCCTTGAAGTAGCGGTCGAGCAGTACTTC. Translating it yields CASSLEVAVEQYF. The genes are TRBV28 and TRBJ2-7; tentatively, D is TRBD2 (6 bases). The CDR3 has 13 amino acids. Germline-derived CDR1 and CDR2 are MDHEN and SYDVKM. With 6 bases removed from V and 6 bases from J, the gap between germline ends came to 15 bases.